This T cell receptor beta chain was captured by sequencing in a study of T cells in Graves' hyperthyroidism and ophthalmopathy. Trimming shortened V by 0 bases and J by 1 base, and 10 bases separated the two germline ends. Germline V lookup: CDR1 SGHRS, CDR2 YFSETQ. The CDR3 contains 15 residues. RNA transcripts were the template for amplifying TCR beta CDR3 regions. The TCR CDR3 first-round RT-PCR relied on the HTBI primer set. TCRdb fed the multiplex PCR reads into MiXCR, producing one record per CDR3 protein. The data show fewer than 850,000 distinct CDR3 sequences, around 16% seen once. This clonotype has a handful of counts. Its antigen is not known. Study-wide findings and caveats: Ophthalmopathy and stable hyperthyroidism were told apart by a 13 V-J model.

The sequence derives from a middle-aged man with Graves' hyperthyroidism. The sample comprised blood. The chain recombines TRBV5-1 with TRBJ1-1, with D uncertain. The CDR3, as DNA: TGCGCCAGCAGCTTGGTCTCGCAGGCGAACACTGAAGCTTTCTTT. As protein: CASSLVSQANTEAFF.